This T cell receptor (beta chain) was recovered during a study of blood T cells in healthy people across ages. Overall study findings and caveats: Unsorted PBMCs blocked a conclusive comparison of naive and antigen-experienced cells.

A remark on this clonotype: Its antigen is still unknown.

The V and J ends lost 6 bases and 0 bases, in that order; junction bases with no gene match: 5. Germline assignment: CDR1 DFQATT and CDR2 SNEGSKA (reference sequence). CDR3 length: 15 residues. Alongside a J-beta primer mix, a sample-barcoded 5' primer served in a second PCR lasting about 6 to 12 cycles. One entry per CDR3 protein, called by TCRdb with MiXCR from the 5' RACE reads. This sample has about 570,000 distinct CDR3 sequences, with approximately 25% found just once. The sample was blood. The chain joins TRBV20-1 to TRBJ2-4; TRBD1 matches 10 bases. This receptor was obtained from a woman in her 70s in good health. CDR3 sequence reads: CSARGQGVAKNIQYF. CDR3 DNA sequence: TGCAGTGCACGCGGACAGGGGGTAGCCAAAAACATTCAGTACTTC.